What follows describes a single T cell receptor (beta chain). Its antigen is not identified. Sequencing used immunoSEQ multiplex PCR; TCRdb keeps in-frame clones, though not all of them. The sample records over 70,000 clones, over 85% being singletons. This record belongs to a study of T cell responses to AZD1222 COVID-19 vaccine. Whole-study results and caveats: Among the donors, most were white British and more were female, and clonal diversity was possibly underestimated.

CDR1 MGHDK and CDR2 SYGVNS come from the germline V gene. This CDR3 has 13 amino acids. The ends were cut back, 6 bases at V and 4 bases at J, with 10 bases in the middle. This receptor was taken from an adult who received the AZD1222 COVID-19 vaccine. This chain links TRBV25-1 with TRBJ1-5; unclear D gene. Sequences were derived from peripheral blood, sampled 28 days after the second AZD1222 dose. The CDR3 loop reads CASSLGANQPQHF. Written as DNA, the CDR3 is TGTGCCAGCAGCCTGGGAGCAAATCAGCCCCAGCATTTT. The whole variable domain, remainder taken from reference TRBV25-1 and TRBJ1-5, is EADIYQTPRYLVIGTGKKITLECSQTMGHDKMYWYQQDPGMELHLIHYSYGVNSTEKGDLSSESTVSRIRTEHFPLTLESARPSHTSQYLCASSLGANQPQHFGDGTRLSIL.